The 8 T cell receptor beta chains in this list originate from one sample, sequenced in a study of T cells after yellow fever vaccination. From the 5' RACE reads, TCRdb called clonotypes with MiXCR, one entry per CDR3 protein. The table has approximately 110,000 distinct CDR3 sequences, 6.5% to 8% seen once; the top ten hold around 2.7%. The sequences come from CD4+ T cells sorted from PBMCs, collected about 10 days after the first yellow fever vaccination. These receptors were obtained from a man aged 18 to 35 who received the YFV17D yellow fever vaccine.

This clonotype came up many times. This CDR3 reads CASSQELARQGLTGELFF. CDR3 bases: TGCGCCAGCAGCCAAGAGCTGGCCAGACAGGGTTTGACCGGGGAGCTGTTTTTT. V and J are TRBV4-3 and TRBJ2-2, with TRBD1 matching over 7 bases. The CDR3 has 18 amino acids. Germline lookup yields CDR1 LGHNA and CDR2 YSLEER. V lost 0 bases and J lost 5; bases outside the gene matches: 12.

The chain is built from TRBV5-1 and TRBJ2-7; TRBD1 matches 9 bases. Germline V lookup: CDR1 SGHRS, CDR2 YFSETQ. This CDR3 is 14 amino acids long. The trim removed 4 bases at V and 6 bases at J, leaving 8 bases unmatched. The CDR3 loop reads CASSDGDRASEQYF. The CDR3 DNA reads TGCGCCAGCAGCGACGGGGACAGGGCCTCCGAGCAGTACTTC.

This clonotype was recorded many times. V usage is TRBV9 and J usage is TRBJ2-7, with 11 bases fitting TRBD1. This CDR3 has 16 amino acids. Germline lookup yields CDR1 SGDLS and CDR2 YYNGEE. Trimming at V came to 0 bases and at J to 3 bases, leaving 5 bases not matched to a gene. CDR3 bases: TGTGCCAGCAGCGTAGCTGGGGGACAGGGGGACTACGAGCAGTACTTC. Protein sequence: CASSVAGGQGDYEQYF.

This clonotype was counted ten times or more. The chain recombines TRBV20-1 with TRBJ1-3; D gene uncertain. Looked up from germline, CDR1 is DFQATT and CDR2 is SNEGSKA (reference sequence). The CDR3 covers 12 residues. V was shortened by 4 bases and J by 11 bases, with 15 bases between the two germline ends. In DNA form, the CDR3 reads TGCAGTGCTACGCCGGGTTCCGGGTCCATATATTTT. Its translation is CSATPGSGSIYF.

This clonotype was seen ten or more times. This sequence joins TRBV3-1 and TRBJ2-1, with 8 bases aligning to TRBD2. Germline V lookup: CDR1 LGHDT, CDR2 YNNKEL (reference sequence). V was pared by 4 bases and J by 3 bases, with 2 bases of the junction left unmatched. This CDR3 comprises 14 residues. CDR3 loop: CASSLAGNYNEQFF. CDR3 nucleotide sequence: TGTGCCAGCAGCCTAGCGGGGAACTACAATGAGCAGTTCTTC.

This clonotype was seen repeatedly, ten times or more. The chain couples TRBV7-2 to TRBJ2-2; 8 bases agree with TRBD1. The CDR3 loop spans 15 amino acids. Per the germline V gene, CDR1 is SGHTA and CDR2 is FQGNSA. V shed 6 bases, J shed 2 bases, and the junction held 5 bases outside the gene matches. The CDR3 sequence is CASRVQGGNTGELFF. CDR3 nucleotides: TGTGCCAGCAGGGTACAGGGGGGTAACACCGGGGAGCTGTTTTTT.

This clonotype has ten or more counts. The rearrangement links TRBV9 to TRBJ2-2; D remains ambiguous. The V end lost 1 base, the J end lost 3 bases, and 4 bases lay between the germline ends. Germline V gene data show CDR1 as SGDLS and CDR2 as YYNGEE. The CDR3 spans 13 residues. The CDR3 nucleotides are TGTGCCAGCAGCGTATCCGACACCGGGGAGCTGTTTTTT. It specifies CASSVSDTGELFF.

At least ten counts were recorded for this clonotype. The chain uses TRBV20-1 and TRBJ2-3; D may be TRBD2 (5 bases). The CDR3 loop spans 17 amino acids. Per germline, CDR1 DFQATT and CDR2 SNEGSKA (reference sequence). V was pared by 0 bases and J by 2 bases, with 18 bases between. In DNA form, the CDR3 reads TGCAGTGCTAGAGAGCCCCGAGGGCAGATCGCCACAGATACGCAGTATTTT. Encoded protein: CSAREPRGQIATDTQYF.